Within the sample, the clone carrying this T cell receptor (beta chain) is medium-sized. The data were taken from a study of metastatic and nonmetastatic thyroid tumors. The entire patient cohort was treatment-naive prior to thyroid surgery. CDR1 and CDR2 from the germline V gene are SGHRS and YFSETQ. Trimming removed 4 bases from V and 6 bases from J, with 13 bases in between. This CDR3 comprises 14 residues. MiXCR re-clonotyped the PCR reads for TCRdb. The table has 13,000 or so clones, 28% seen once; the top ten hold 12%. This receptor was obtained from a female donor with papillary thyroid cancer or a benign thyroid nodule (not recorded which). Some clones in this sample may be carry-over from other donors' samples. This chain uses TRBV5-1 with TRBJ2-2, with D perhaps TRBD1 or TRBD2 (5 bases each). The source material was tumor tissue. DNA for the CDR3: TGCGCCAGCAGCCCCCTGGGGGAAGCCGGGGAGCTGTTTTTT. Its translation: CASSPLGEAGELFF.